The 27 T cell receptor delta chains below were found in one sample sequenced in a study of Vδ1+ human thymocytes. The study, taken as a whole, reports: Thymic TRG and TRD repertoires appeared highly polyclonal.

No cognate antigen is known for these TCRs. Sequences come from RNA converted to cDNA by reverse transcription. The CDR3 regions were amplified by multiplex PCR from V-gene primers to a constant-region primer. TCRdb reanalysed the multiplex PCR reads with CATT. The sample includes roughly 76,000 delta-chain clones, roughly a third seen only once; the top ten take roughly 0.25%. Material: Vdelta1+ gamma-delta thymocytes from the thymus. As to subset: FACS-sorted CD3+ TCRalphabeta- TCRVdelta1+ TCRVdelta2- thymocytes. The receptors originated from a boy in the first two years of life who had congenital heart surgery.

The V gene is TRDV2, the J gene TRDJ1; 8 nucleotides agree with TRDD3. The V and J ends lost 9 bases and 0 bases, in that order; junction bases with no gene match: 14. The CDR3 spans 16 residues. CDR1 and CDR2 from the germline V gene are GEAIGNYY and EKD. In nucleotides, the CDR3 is TGTGCCACGTGCACTGGGGGTTTTTCGTACACCGATAAACTCATCTTT. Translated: CATCTGGFSYTDKLIF.

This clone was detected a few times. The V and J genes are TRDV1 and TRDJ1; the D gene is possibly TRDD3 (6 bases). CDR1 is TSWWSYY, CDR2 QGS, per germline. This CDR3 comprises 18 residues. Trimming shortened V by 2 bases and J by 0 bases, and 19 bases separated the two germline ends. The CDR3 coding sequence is TGTGCTCTTGGGGAATTGGGGGGGCTCCACCGCTACACCGATAAACTCATCTTT. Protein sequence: CALGELGGLHRYTDKLIF.

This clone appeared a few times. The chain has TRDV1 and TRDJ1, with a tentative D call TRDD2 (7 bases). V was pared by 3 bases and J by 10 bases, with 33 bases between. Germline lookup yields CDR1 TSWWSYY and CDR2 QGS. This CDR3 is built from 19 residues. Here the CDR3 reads CALGDQDSYTVLGPKGLIF. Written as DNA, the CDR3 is TGTGCTCTTGGGGACCAAGATTCCTACACAGTACTGGGCCCCAAAGGACTCATCTTT.

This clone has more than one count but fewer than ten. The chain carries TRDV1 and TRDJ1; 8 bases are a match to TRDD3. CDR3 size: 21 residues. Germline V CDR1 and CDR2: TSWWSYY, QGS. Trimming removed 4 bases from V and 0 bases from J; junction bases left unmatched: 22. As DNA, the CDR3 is TGTGCTCTTGGGGCCTCCTCTTACGACGGGATACGCGTGGATGACACCGATAAACTCATCTTT. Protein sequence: CALGASSYDGIRVDDTDKLIF.

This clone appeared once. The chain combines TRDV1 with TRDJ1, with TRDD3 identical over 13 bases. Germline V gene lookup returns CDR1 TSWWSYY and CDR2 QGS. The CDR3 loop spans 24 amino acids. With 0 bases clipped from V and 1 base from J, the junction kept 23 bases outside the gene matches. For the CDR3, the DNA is TGTGCTCTTGGGGAACTTGTCGACTTACACTACTGGGGGATACGATGGTTGGGCACCGATAAACTCATCTTT. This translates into CALGELVDLHYWGIRWLGTDKLIF.

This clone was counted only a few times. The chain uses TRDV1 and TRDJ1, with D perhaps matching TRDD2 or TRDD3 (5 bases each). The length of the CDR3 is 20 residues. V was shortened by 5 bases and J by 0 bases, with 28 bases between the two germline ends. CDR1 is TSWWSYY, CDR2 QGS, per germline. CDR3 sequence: CALGSTSLGGPPPYTDKLIF. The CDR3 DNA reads TGTGCTCTTGGGTCAACTTCCCTCGGGGGCCCCCCACCCTACACCGATAAACTCATCTTT.

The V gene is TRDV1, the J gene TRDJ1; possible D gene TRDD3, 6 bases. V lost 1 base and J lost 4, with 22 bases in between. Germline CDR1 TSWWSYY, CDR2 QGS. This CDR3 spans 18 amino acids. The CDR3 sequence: CALGEPTLREGIFDKLIF. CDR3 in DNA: TGTGCTCTTGGGGAACCCACCCTACGTGAGGGGATCTTCGATAAACTCATCTTT.

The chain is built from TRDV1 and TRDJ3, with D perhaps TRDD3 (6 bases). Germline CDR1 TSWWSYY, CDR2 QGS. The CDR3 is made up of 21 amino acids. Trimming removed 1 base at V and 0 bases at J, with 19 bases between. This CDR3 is CALGERTLGNQASWDTRQMFF. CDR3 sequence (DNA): TGTGCTCTTGGGGAACGGACGCTGGGGAATCAGGCCTCCTGGGACACCCGACAGATGTTTTTC.

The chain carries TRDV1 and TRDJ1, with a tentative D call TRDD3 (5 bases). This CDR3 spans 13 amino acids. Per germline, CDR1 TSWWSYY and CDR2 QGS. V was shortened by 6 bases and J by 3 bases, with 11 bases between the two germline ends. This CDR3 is CALGRGLADKLIF. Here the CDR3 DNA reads TGTGCTCTTGGACGGGGGTTAGCCGATAAACTCATCTTT.

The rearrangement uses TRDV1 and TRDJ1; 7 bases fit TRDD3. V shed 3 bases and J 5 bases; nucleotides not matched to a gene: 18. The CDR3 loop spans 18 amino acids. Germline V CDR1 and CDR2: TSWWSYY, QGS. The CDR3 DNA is TGTGCTCTTGGGGAGTTAATCCCGTACTGGGGTGAAAGGGATAAACTCATCTTT. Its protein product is CALGELIPYWGERDKLIF.

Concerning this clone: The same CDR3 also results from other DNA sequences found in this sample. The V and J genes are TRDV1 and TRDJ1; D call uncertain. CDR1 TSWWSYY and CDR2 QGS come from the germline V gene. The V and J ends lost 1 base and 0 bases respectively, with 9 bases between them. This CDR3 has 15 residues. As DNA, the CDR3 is TGTGCTCTTGGGGAACCGCCGACGTACACCGATAAACTCATCTTT. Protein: CALGEPPTYTDKLIF.

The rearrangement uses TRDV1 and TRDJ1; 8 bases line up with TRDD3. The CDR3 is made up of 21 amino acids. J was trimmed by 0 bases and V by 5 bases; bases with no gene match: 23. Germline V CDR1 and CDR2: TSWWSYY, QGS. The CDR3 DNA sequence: TGTGCTCTTGGGAATAGAGTCTCCTACCCTATACTGGGGGCCTACACCGATAAACTCATCTTT. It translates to CALGNRVSYPILGAYTDKLIF.

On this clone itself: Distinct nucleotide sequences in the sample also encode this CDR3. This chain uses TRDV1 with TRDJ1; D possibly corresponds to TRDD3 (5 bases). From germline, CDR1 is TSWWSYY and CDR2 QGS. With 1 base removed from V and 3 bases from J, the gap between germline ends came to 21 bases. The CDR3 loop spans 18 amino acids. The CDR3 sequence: CALGEPPRVPTGADKLIF. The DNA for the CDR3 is TGTGCTCTTGGGGAACCCCCCCGGGTCCCGACTGGCGCCGATAAACTCATCTTT.

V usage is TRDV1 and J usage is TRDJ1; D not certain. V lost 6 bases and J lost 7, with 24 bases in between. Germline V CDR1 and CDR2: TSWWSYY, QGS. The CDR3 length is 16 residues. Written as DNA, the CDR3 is TGTGCTCTTGGACCCCTCTTACTACGTGCCCCCGGTAAACTCATCTTT. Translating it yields CALGPLLLRAPGKLIF.

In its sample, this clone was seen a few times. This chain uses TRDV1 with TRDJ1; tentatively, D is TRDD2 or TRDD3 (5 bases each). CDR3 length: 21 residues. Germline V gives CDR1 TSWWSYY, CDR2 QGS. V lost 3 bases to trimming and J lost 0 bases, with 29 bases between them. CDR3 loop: CALGDRGWSLLFGGNTDKLIF. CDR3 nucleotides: TGTGCTCTTGGGGACCGAGGCTGGTCCCTACTCTTCGGGGGTAACACCGATAAACTCATCTTT.

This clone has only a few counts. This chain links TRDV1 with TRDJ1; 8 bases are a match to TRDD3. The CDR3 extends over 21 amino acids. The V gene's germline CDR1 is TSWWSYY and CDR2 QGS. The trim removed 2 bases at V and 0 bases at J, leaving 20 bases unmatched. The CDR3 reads CALGEDRRYWGIRPYTDKLIF. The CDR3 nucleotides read TGTGCTCTTGGGGAAGACCGGAGATATTGGGGGATCCGACCGTACACCGATAAACTCATCTTT.

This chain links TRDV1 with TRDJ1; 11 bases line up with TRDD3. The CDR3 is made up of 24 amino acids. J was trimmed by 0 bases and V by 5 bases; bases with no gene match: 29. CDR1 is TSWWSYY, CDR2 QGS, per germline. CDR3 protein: CALGLPSYTSPFGGYETYTDKLIF. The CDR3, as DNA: TGTGCTCTTGGGTTACCTTCCTACACATCCCCGTTTGGGGGATACGAGACCTACACCGATAAACTCATCTTT.

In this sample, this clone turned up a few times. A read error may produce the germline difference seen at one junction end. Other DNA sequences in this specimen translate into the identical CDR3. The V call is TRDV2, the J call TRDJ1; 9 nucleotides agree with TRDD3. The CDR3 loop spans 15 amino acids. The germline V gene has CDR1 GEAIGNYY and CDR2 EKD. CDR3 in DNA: TGCGCCTGTGGTGGGGGATATATCCCCCATTATAAACTCATCTTT. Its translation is CACGGGYIPHYKLIF.

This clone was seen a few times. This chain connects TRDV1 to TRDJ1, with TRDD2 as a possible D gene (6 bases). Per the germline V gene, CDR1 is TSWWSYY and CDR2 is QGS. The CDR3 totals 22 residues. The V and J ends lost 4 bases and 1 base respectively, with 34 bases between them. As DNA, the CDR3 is TGTGCTCTTGGGGCCCCTTCGGAGGTCCTACCAGGGACGGGCTCACTCACCGATAAACTCATCTTT. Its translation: CALGAPSEVLPGTGSLTDKLIF.

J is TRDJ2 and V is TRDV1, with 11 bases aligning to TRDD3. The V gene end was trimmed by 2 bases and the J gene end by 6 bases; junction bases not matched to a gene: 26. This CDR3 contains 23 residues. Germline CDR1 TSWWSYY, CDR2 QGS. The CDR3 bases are TGTGCTCTTGGGGAATCGGGCCTTCCCGCGATACTGGGGGATAGAGCCCCCGCAGCACAACTCTTCTTT. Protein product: CALGESGLPAILGDRAPAAQLFF.

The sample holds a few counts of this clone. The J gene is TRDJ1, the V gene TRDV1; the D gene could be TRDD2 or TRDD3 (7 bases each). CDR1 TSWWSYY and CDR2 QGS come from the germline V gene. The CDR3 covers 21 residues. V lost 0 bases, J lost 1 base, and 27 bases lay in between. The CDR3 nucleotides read TGTGCTCTTGGGGAACTTGGGGGGATTCCTACCCCACCGGTAGTCACCGATAAACTCATCTTT. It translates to CALGELGGIPTPPVVTDKLIF.

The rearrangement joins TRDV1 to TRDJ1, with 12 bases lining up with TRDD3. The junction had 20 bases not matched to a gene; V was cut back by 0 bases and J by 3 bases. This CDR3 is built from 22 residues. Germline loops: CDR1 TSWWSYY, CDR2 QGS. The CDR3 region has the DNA TGTGCTCTTGGGGAACTAGGGGTCTATGGCCCCTGGTACTGGGGGATACCCGATAAACTCATCTTT. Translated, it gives CALGELGVYGPWYWGIPDKLIF.

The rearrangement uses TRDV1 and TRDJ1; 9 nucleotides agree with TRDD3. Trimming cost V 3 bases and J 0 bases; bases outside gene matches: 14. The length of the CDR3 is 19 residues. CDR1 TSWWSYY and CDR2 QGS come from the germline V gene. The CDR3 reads CALGEFLKLGDPYTDKLIF. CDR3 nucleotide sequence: TGTGCTCTTGGGGAGTTTCTAAAACTGGGGGACCCGTACACCGATAAACTCATCTTT.

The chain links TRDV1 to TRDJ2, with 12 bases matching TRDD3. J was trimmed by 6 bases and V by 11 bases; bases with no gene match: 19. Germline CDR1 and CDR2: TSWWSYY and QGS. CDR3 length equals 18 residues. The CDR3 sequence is CASGLLRTGGYPAAQLFF. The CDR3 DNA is TGTGCTTCAGGACTTCTCAGAACTGGGGGATACCCGGCAGCACAACTCTTCTTT.

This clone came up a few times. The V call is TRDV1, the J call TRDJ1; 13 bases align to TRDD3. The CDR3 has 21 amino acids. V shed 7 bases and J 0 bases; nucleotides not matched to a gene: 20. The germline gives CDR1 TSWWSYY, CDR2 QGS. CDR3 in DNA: TGTGCTCTTGTCTACGCCTTGAACTGGGGGATACGCTCAATGTACACCGATAAACTCATCTTT. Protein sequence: CALVYALNWGIRSMYTDKLIF.

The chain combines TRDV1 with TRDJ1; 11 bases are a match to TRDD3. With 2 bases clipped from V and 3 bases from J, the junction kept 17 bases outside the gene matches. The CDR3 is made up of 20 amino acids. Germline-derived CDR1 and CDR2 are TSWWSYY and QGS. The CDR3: CALGENWAYSGGYGPDKLIF. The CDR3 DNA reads TGTGCTCTTGGGGAAAACTGGGCCTACAGTGGGGGATACGGTCCCGATAAACTCATCTTT.

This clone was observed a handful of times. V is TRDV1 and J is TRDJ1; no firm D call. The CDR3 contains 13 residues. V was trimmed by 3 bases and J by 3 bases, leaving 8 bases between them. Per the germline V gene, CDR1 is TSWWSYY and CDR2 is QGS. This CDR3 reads CALGDPISDKLIF. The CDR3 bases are TGTGCTCTTGGGGACCCCATCTCCGATAAACTCATCTTT.